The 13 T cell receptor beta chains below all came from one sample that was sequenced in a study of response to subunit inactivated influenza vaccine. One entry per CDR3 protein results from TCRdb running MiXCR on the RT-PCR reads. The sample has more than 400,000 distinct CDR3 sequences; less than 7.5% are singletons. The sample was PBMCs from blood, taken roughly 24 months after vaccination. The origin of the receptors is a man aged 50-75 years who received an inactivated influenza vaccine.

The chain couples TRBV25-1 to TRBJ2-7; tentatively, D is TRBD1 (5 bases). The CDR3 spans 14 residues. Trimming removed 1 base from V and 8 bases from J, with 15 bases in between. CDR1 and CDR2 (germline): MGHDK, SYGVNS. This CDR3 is CASSEFSGRAQQYF. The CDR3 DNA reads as TGTGCCAGCAGTGAATTTTCTGGCAGGGCCCAGCAGTACTTC.

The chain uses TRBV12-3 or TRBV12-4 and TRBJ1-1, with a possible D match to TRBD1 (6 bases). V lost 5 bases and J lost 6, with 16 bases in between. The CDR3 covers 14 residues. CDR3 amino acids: CASSQGSAKAEAFF. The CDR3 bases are TGTGCCAGCAGTCAGGGGAGTGCCAAGGCTGAAGCTTTCTTT.

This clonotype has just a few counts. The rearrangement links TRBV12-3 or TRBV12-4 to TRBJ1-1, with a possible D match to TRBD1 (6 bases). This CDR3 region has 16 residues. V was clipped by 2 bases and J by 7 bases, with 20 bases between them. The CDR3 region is CASSLWGRASPREAFF. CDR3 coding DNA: TGTGCCAGCAGTTTATGGGGGCGGGCCAGTCCTCGTGAAGCTTTCTTT.

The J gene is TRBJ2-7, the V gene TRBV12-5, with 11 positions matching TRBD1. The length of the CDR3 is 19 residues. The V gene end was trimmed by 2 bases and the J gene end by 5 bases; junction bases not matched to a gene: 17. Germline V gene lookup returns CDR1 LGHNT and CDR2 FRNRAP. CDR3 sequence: CASGLYPRTGGSTSHEQYF. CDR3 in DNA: TGTGCTAGTGGTTTGTACCCCAGGACAGGGGGCAGTACGTCCCACGAGCAGTACTTC.

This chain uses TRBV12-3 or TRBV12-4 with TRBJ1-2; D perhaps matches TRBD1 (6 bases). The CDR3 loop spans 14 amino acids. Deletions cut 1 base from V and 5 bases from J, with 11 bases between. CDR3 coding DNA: TGTGCCAGCAGTTTAGGCAGGGGAGGGTATGGCTACACCTTC. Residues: CASSLGRGGYGYTF.

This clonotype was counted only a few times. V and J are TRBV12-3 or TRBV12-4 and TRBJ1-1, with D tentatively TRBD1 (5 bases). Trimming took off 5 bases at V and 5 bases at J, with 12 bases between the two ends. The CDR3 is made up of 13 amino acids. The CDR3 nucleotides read TGTGCCAGCAGTGACAGACGGTATACTGAAGCTTTCTTT. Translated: CASSDRRYTEAFF.

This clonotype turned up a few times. The CDR3 loop reads CASSLSGTAKNIQYF. The CDR3 bases are TGTGCCAGCAGCTTAAGTGGGACCGCGAAAAACATTCAGTACTTC. The rearrangement uses TRBV11-2 and TRBJ2-4, with D perhaps being TRBD1 or TRBD2 (5 bases each). This CDR3 has 15 amino acids. CDR1 is SGHAT and CDR2 is FQNNGV in the germline V gene. Trimming removed 2 bases from V and 4 bases from J, with 12 bases in between.

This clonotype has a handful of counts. The CDR3 nucleotides read TGTGCCAGCAGCCAGCCGGCTAGCGGGTTTCGGGAGCAGTTCTTC. Translation: CASSQPASGFREQFF. V is TRBV4-2 and J is TRBJ2-1; 8 nucleotides line up with TRBD2. The CDR3 consists of 15 residues. Trimming removed 3 bases from V and 10 bases from J; junction bases left unmatched: 11. Germline CDR1 is LGHNA and CDR2 is YNFKEQ.

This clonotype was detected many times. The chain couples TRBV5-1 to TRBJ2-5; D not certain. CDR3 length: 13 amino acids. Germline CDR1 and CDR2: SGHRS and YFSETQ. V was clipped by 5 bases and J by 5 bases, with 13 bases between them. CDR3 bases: TGCGCCAGCAGGAGCAGCGTCGGCGAGACCCAGTACTTC. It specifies CASRSSVGETQYF.

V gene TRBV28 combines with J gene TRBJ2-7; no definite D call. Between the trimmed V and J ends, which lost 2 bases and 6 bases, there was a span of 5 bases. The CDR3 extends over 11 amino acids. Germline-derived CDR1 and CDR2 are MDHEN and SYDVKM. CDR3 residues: CASSLISEQYF. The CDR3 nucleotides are TGTGCCAGCAGTTTAATCAGCGAGCAGTACTTC. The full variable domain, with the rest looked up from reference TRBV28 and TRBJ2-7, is DVKVTQSSRYLVKRTGEKVFLECVQDMDHENMFWYRQDPGLGLRLIYFSYDVKMKEKGDIPEGYSVSREKKERFSLILESASTNQTSMYLCASSLISEQYFGPGTRLTVT.

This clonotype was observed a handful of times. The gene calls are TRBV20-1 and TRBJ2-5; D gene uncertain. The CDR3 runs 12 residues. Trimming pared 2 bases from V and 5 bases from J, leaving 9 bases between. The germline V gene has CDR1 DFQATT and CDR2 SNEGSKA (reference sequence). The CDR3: CSARQVVETQYF. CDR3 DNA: TGCAGTGCTAGACAGGTGGTGGAGACCCAGTACTTC.

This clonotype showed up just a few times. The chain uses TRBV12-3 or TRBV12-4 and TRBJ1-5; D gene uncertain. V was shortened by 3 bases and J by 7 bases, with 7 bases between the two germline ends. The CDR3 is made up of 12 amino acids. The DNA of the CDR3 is TGTGCCAGCAGTTTGAATAGGCAGCCCCAGCATTTT. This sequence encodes CASSLNRQPQHF.

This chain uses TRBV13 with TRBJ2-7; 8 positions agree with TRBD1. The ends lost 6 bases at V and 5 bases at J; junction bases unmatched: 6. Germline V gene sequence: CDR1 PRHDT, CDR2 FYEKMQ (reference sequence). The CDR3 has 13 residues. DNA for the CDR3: TGTGCCAGCAGGCCCCCAGGGGGCCACGAGCAGTACTTC. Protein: CASRPPGGHEQYF.